This passage covers 7 T cell receptor beta chains from one sample sequenced in a study of blood T cell repertoires in COVID-19. Here immunoSEQ multiplex PCR was the method, and the copy in TCRdb shows in-frame clones only, minus some. The data show roughly 250,000 clones, around 90% seen once. Sequencing was carried out using peripheral blood. All receptors derive from a woman aged 30 to 39 with acute or convalescent COVID-19.

The chain combines TRBV19 with TRBJ1-1; perhaps TRBD1 as D (6 bases). The V end lost 4 bases, the J end lost 5 bases, and 14 bases lay between the germline ends. The CDR3 has 14 amino acids. Germline CDR1 and CDR2: LNHDA and SQIVND (reference sequence). The DNA for the CDR3 is TGTGCCAGTAGTAGCCTACAGGGAGATACTGAAGCTTTCTTT. The encoded protein is CASSSLQGDTEAFF.

The genes are TRBV18 and TRBJ2-1; weak D call: TRBD2 (6 bases). V gave up 3 bases and J gave up 4 bases, with 7 bases separating them. The CDR3 is 13 amino acids. The V gene's germline CDR1 is KGHSH and CDR2 LQKENI. In DNA form, the CDR3 reads TGTGCCAGCTCACCGGGAGGTTACAATGAGCAGTTCTTC. Its protein product is CASSPGGYNEQFF.

The CDR3 protein is CASSPKEAAQETQYF. The CDR3 DNA reads TGTGCCAGCTCACCCAAAGAGGCGGCACAAGAGACCCAGTACTTC. This chain connects TRBV18 to TRBJ2-5; D is ambiguous. The length of the CDR3 is 15 residues. Between the trimmed V and J ends, which lost 3 bases and 2 bases, there was a span of 13 bases. Germline CDR1 reads KGHSH; CDR2 reads LQKENI.

CDR3 sequence: CASSFGLYNEQFF. The CDR3 nucleotides are TGTGCCAGCAGCTTCGGACTCTACAATGAGCAGTTCTTC. This chain connects TRBV5-8 to TRBJ2-1, with D perhaps TRBD2 (5 bases). The V gene lost 2 bases and the J gene lost 3 bases, with 6 bases spanning the gap. Looked up from germline, CDR1 is SGHTS and CDR2 is YDEGEE. The CDR3 extends over 13 amino acids.

The chain uses TRBV4-3 and TRBJ1-4; D gene ambiguous. This CDR3 is 12 amino acids long. Germline V gene data show CDR1 as LGHNA and CDR2 as YSLEER. The V end lost 3 bases, the J end lost 11 bases, and 10 bases lay between the germline ends. The CDR3: CASSHNSGKLFF. CDR3 coding DNA: TGCGCCAGCAGCCATAATTCCGGGAAACTGTTTTTT.

The rearrangement joins TRBV9 to TRBJ2-7; D unclear. This CDR3 is 16 amino acids long. V dropped 0 bases and J dropped 0 bases, with 13 bases sitting between them. Germline lookup yields CDR1 SGDLS and CDR2 YYNGEE. This chain's CDR3 is CASSVDGLNSSYEQYF. CDR3 bases: TGTGCCAGCAGCGTAGATGGGCTTAATAGCTCCTACGAGCAGTACTTC.

The chain couples TRBV9 to TRBJ2-3; 7 nucleotides align to TRBD2. Trimming cost V 2 bases and J 4 bases; bases outside gene matches: 10. Germline V gene sequence: CDR1 SGDLS, CDR2 YYNGEE. The CDR3 spans 16 residues. This chain's CDR3 is CASSVVAGVRADTQYF. CDR3 DNA: TGTGCCAGCAGCGTTGTCGCGGGAGTGAGGGCAGATACGCAGTATTTT.